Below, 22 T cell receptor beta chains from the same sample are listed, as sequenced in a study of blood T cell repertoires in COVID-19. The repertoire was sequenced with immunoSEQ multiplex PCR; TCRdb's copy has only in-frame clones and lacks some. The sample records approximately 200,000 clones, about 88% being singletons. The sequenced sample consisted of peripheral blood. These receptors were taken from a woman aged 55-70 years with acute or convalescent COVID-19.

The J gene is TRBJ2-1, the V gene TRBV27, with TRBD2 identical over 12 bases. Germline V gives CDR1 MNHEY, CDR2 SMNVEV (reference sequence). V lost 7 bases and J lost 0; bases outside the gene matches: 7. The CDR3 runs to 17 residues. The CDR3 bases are TGTGCCAGCAAACAACTAGCGGGAGGTAGCTCCTACAATGAGCAGTTCTTC. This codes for CASKQLAGGSSYNEQFF.

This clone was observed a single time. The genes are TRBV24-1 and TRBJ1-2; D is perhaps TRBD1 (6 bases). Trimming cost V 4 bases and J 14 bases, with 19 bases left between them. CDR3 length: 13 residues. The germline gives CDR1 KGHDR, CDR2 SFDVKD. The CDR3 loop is CATSEHQTGKGTF. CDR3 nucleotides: TGTGCCACCAGTGAACACCAAACAGGGAAGGGTACCTTC.

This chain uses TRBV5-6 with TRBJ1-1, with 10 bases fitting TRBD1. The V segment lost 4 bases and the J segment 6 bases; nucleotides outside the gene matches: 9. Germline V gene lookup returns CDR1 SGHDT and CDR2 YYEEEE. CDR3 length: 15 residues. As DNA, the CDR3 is TGTGCCAGCAGCCAGAGGACAGGGGGACCTTCTGAAGCTTTCTTT. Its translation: CASSQRTGGPSEAFF.

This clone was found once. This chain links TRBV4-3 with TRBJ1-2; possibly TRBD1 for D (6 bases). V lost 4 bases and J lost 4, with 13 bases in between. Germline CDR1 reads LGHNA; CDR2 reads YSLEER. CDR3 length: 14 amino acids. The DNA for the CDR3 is TGCGCCAGCAGCCCCTCAGGACAGTTCTATGGCTACACCTTC. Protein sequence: CASSPSGQFYGYTF.

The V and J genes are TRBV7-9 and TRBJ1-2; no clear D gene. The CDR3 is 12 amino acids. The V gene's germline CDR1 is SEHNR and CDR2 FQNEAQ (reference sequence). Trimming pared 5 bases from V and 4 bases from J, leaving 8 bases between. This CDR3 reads CASSPTGYGYTF. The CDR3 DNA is TGTGCCAGCAGCCCCACGGGCTATGGCTACACCTTC.

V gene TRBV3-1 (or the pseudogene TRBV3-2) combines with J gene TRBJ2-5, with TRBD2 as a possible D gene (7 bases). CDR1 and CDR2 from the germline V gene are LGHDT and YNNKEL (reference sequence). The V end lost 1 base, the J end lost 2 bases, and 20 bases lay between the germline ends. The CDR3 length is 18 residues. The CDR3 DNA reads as TGTGCCAGCAGCCAAGGCCTGGTGGCGGGGGCAAAACAAGAGACCCAGTACTTC. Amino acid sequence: CASSQGLVAGAKQETQYF.

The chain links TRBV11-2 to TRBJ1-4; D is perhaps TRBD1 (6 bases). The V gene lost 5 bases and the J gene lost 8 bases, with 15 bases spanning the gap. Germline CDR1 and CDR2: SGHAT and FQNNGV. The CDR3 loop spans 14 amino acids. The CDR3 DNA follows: TGTGCCAGCAGCCCTGTAACAGGGAAAGAAAAACTGTTTTTT. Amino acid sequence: CASSPVTGKEKLFF.

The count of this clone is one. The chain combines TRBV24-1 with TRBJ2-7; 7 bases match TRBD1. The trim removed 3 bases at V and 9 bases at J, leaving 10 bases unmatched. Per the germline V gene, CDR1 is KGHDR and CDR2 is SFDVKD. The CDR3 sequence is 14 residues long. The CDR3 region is CATSDPRTGRSQYF. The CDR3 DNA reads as TGTGCCACCAGTGATCCCCGGACAGGCCGGTCGCAGTACTTC.

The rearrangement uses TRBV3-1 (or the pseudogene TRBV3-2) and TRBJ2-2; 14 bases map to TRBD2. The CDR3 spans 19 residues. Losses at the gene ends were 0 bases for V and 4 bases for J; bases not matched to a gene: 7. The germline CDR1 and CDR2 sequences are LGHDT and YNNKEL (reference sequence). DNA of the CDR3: TGTGCCAGCAGCCAAGATCTGGGACTAGCGGGAGTTCTCACCGGGGAGCTGTTTTTT. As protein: CASSQDLGLAGVLTGELFF.

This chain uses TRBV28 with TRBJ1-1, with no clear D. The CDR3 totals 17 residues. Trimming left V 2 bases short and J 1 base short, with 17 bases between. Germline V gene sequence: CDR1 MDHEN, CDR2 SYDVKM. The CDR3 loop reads CASSLGVMGRENTEAFF. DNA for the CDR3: TGTGCCAGCAGTTTAGGCGTCATGGGCAGAGAGAACACTGAAGCTTTCTTT.

The CDR3 DNA follows: TGTGCCAGCAGCTCACGACAGGGGTTCTCCACTGAAGCTTTCTTT. Amino acids: CASSSRQGFSTEAFF. This chain connects TRBV9 to TRBJ1-1; 8 bases align to TRBD1. Germline V lookup: CDR1 SGDLS, CDR2 YYNGEE. J lost 4 bases, V lost 4 bases, and 9 bases had no gene match. The CDR3 is 15 amino acids.

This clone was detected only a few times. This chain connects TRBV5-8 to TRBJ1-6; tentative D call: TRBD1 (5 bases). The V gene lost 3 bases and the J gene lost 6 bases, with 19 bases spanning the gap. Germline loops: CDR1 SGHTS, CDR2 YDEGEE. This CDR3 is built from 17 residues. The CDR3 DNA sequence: TGTGCCAGCAGCTGGCGGGGGGGACCTGATTCTAATTCACCCCTCCACTTT. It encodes CASSWRGGPDSNSPLHF. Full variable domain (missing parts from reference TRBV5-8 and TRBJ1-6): EAGVTQSPTHLIKTRGQQATLRCSPISGHTSVYWYQQALGLGLQFLLWYDEGEERNRGNFPPRFSGRQFPNYSSELNVNALELEDSALYLCASSWRGGPDSNSPLHFGNGTRLTVT.

CDR3 amino acids: CASSIAGGSSYNEQFF. As DNA, the CDR3 is TGTGCCAGCAGCATAGCGGGGGGGAGCTCCTACAATGAGCAGTTCTTC. V usage is TRBV3-1 (or the pseudogene TRBV3-2) and J usage is TRBJ2-1, with TRBD2 matching 11 bases. With 5 bases clipped from V and 0 bases from J, the junction kept 3 bases outside the gene matches. Germline loops: CDR1 LGHDT, CDR2 YNNKEL (reference sequence). There are 16 residues in the CDR3.

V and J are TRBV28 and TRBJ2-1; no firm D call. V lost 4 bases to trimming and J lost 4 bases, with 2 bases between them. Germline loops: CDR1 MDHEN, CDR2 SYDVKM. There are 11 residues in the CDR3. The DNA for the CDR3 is TGTGCCAGCAGTTCATACAATGAGCAGTTCTTC. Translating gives CASSSYNEQFF.

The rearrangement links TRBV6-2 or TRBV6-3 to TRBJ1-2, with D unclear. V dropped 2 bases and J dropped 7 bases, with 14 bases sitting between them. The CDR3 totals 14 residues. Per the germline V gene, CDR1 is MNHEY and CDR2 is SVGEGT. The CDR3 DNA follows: TGTGCCAGCAGTTACCCGGTGCCCGGGTCTGGCTACACCTTC. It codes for CASSYPVPGSGYTF.

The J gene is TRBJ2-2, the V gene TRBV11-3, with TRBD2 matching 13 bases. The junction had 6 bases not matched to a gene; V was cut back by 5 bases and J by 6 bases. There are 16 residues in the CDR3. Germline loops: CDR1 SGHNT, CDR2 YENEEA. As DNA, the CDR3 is TGTGCCAGCAGCGCCGGACTAGCGGGAGTGGCCGGGGAGCTGTTTTTT. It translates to CASSAGLAGVAGELFF.

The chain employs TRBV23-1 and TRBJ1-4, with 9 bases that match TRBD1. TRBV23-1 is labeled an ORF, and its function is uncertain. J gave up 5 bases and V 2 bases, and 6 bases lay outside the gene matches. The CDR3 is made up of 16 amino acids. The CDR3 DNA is TGCGCCAGCAGTCAAAAGTCGACAGGGGGAAATGAAAAACTGTTTTTT. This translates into CASSQKSTGGNEKLFF.

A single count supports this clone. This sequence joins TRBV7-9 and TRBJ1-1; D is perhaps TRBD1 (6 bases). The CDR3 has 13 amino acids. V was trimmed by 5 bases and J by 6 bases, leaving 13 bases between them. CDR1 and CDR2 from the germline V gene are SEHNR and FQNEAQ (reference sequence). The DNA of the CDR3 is TGTGCCAGCAGCCCGACCAGGACAGCTGAAGCTTTCTTT. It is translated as CASSPTRTAEAFF.

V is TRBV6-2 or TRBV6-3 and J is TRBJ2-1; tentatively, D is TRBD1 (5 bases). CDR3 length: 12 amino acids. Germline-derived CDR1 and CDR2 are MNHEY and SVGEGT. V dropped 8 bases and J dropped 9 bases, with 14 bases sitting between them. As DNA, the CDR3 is TGTGCCAGCGGCCGACAGATGGGTGAGCAGTTCTTC. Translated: CASGRQMGEQFF.

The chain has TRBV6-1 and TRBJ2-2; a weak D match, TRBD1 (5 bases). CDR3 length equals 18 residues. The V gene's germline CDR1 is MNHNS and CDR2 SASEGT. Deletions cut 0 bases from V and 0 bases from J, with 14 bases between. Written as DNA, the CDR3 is TGTGCCAGCAGTGAAGCGCTAGGACACGTTACGAACACCGGGGAGCTGTTTTTT. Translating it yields CASSEALGHVTNTGELFF.

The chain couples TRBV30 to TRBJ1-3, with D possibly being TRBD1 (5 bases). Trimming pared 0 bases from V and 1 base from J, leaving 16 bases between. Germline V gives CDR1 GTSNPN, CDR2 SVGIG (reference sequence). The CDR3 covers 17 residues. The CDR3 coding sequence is TGTGCCTGGAGTGTAGAGCAGGCGGGACCTTCTGGAAACACCATATATTTT. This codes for CAWSVEQAGPSGNTIYF. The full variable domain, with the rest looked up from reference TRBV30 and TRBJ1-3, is SQTIHQWPATLVQPVGSPLSLECTVEGTSNPNLYWYRQAAGRGLQLLFYSVGIGQISSEVPQNLSASRPQDRQFILSSKKLLLSDSGFYLCAWSVEQAGPSGNTIYFGEGSWLTVV.

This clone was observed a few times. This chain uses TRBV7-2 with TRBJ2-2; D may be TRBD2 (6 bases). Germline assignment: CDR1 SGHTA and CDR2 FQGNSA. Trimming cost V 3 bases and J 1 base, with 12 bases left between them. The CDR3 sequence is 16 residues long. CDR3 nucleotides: TGTGCCAGCAGCTTGGTTCGGGGGATGAACACCGGGGAGCTGTTTTTT. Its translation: CASSLVRGMNTGELFF.